The next 3 T cell receptor beta chains were all read from a single sample in a study of cytomegalovirus exposure and HLA in healthy donors (TCRdb year 2017). Libraries came from the immunoSEQ multiplex PCR assay. A mixture of 60 forward primers for TCR Vbeta segments and 13 reverse primers for TCR Jbeta segments was used in the multiplex PCR. The source is immuneACCESS, and TCRdb retained only in-frame sequences with V and J called. Part of the clones is not carried over; for the studies checked, unresolved V genes explain less than half of this, and the remainder is unexplained. In this sample the table shows roughly 140,000 clones, 79% of which occur a single time. The top ten clonotypes cover under 8% of the sample. The sample taken for sequencing was PBMCs. Source of these receptors: a man aged 50-60 years in good health and CMV-seropositive.

The chain recombines TRBV4-2 with TRBJ2-1; the D gene is possibly TRBD1 (5 bases). The CDR3 loop spans 16 amino acids. The V gene lost 5 bases and the J gene lost 5 bases, with 19 bases spanning the gap. CDR1 and CDR2 (germline): LGHNA, YNFKEQ. CDR3 sequence reads: CASSSRYAGSDNEQFF. CDR3 nucleotide sequence: TGTGCCAGCAGCTCAAGATACGCAGGGTCCGACAATGAGCAGTTCTTC.

V usage is TRBV27 and J usage is TRBJ1-1, with D unclear. The CDR3 covers 14 residues. Germline V CDR1 and CDR2: MNHEY, SMNVEV (reference sequence). V lost 7 bases, J lost 0 bases, and 12 bases lay in between. CDR3 in DNA: TGTGCCAGCACCGATCTGGCCATGAACACTGAAGCTTTCTTT. Translated, it gives CASTDLAMNTEAFF.

This clone appeared once. This sequence joins TRBV7-9 and TRBJ1-1; TRBD1 agrees at 12 bases. CDR3 length: 17 amino acids. Germline V gives CDR1 SEHNR, CDR2 FQNEAQ (reference sequence). Trimming at V came to 5 bases and at J to 5 bases, leaving 12 bases not matched to a gene. For the CDR3, the DNA is TGTGCCAGCAGCCAACGGGACAGGGGGCAGTACGAAACTGAAGCTTTCTTT. This encodes CASSQRDRGQYETEAFF.